This T cell receptor beta chain was retrieved from a study of vaccination and CD4 T cells after COVID-19. Background on the study: Timing of post-vaccine sample collection was a median about 76 days after dose two, with a range of 14 to 241. Stimuli were overlapping spike peptide pools of SARS-CoV-2 and three common cold coronaviruses (HCoV-NL63, HCoV-OC43, HCoV-229E).

Treatment specified: approximately 9-day PBMC culture with coronavirus spike peptide pools or control peptides (ViraFEST assay). Expansion of antigen-specific T cells with peptide pools by ViraFEST preceded sequencing of TCRs. Fresh replacement IL-2 medium substituted for half the medium on days 3 and 7. Sequence data for DNA of cultured CD4+ T cells were generated by the Oncomine TCR Beta short-read assay. MiXCR, run by TCRdb on the PCR reads, gives a single entry per CDR3 protein. The sample shows around 13,000 distinct CDR3 sequences, approximately 21% of them seen only once. There are 15 residues in the CDR3. The germline V gene has CDR1 DFQATT and CDR2 SNEGSKA (reference sequence). Trimming removed 7 bases from V and 2 bases from J, with 20 bases in between. A remark on this clonotype: Its specificity is not known.

V gene TRBV20-1 combines with J gene TRBJ2-5; D remains ambiguous. The specimen sequenced was cultured CD4+ T cells from blood. The receptor was derived from a human donor with COVID-19. The CDR3: CSVVVGSGIQETQYF. The CDR3 DNA reads TGCAGTGTTGTGGTGGGTTCTGGCATACAAGAGACCCAGTACTTC.